This T cell receptor (beta chain) appears in the sequencing data of a study of blood T cells in healthy people across ages. Overall study results and limits: Investigators treated diversity estimates from one million T cells as underestimates. A strong correlation was found between TCR beta diversity and the percentage of naive T cells.

A second PCR of about 6 to 12 cycles used a sample-barcoded 5' primer and a J-beta primer mix. Each CDR3 protein is one row after TCRdb ran MiXCR on the 5' RACE reads. The profile covers hundreds of thousands of distinct CDR3 sequences, with 20% to 25% appearing a single time and about 22% taken by the ten largest. Germline assignment: CDR1 MNHEY and CDR2 SMNVEV (reference sequence). V dropped 6 bases and J dropped 4 bases, with 15 bases sitting between them. The CDR3 has 14 amino acids. About this clonotype itself: The target antigen is unknown.

The source material was blood. The sequence was obtained from a man between 65 and 79 years old in good health. This chain connects TRBV27 to TRBJ1-1; D is possibly TRBD1 (5 bases). The CDR3 coding sequence is TGTGCCAGCAGCACCAGGGACGGAGGCACTGAAGCTTTCTTT. It translates to CASSTRDGGTEAFF.